These 20 T cell receptor beta chains came from one sample sequenced in a study of a mutant IDH1 vaccine in newly diagnosed glioma. Time point defined: week 23, last vaccination. Doses comprised 300 ug of mutant IDH1 20-mer peptide each, plus topical imiquimod. These receptors have no known antigen. The protocol was immunoSEQ multiplex PCR, while the TCRdb copy is restricted to in-frame clones and leaves out a portion. The sample includes approximately 50,000 clones, around 86% of them seen just once. Specimen: PBMCs, collected from a glioma patient whose treatment included an IDH1 peptide vaccine. These receptors all stem from a middle-aged man with glioma.

There are a few counts of this clone. This chain links TRBV18 with TRBJ2-7, with 8 bases identical to TRBD1. The CDR3 consists of 14 residues. Germline V gene data show CDR1 as KGHSH and CDR2 as LQKENI. After removal of 6 bases from V and 3 bases from J, the junction contained 7 bases not matched to a gene. The CDR3 here is CASSQGQGNYEQYF. In nucleotides, the CDR3 is TGTGCCAGCTCCCAAGGACAGGGAAACTACGAGCAGTACTTC.

The gene calls are TRBV5-4 and TRBJ2-7; TRBD2 matches 8 bases. The CDR3 sequence is 16 residues long. Germline V gene sequence: CDR1 SGHNT, CDR2 YYREEE (reference sequence). V dropped 4 bases and J dropped 5; count of bases not matched to a gene: 14. CDR3 nucleotides: TGTGCCAGCAGCAGCGCCGGGACTAGGCTCCTCAACGAGCAGTACTTC. The encoded protein is CASSSAGTRLLNEQYF.

V and J are TRBV19 and TRBJ2-3, with 13 bases matching TRBD2. The germline CDR1 and CDR2 sequences are LNHDA and SQIVND (reference sequence). V was clipped by 3 bases and J by 5 bases; unmatched bases: 8. This CDR3 is 17 amino acids long. CDR3: CASSIIGLAGAGDTQYF. For the CDR3, the DNA is TGTGCCAGTAGTATCATTGGACTAGCGGGAGCAGGAGATACGCAGTATTTT.

This chain links TRBV19 with TRBJ2-7; 9 nucleotides agree with TRBD2. The CDR3 has 16 residues. V lost 4 bases, J lost 2 bases, and 9 bases stayed unmatched. Germline CDR1 and CDR2: LNHDA and SQIVND (reference sequence). The CDR3 sequence: CASSKLWREGPYEQYF. CDR3 sequence (DNA): TGTGCCAGTAGTAAACTCTGGCGGGAGGGCCCCTACGAGCAGTACTTC.

The rearrangement links TRBV5-4 to TRBJ2-7, with 9 bases matching TRBD1. Germline V lookup: CDR1 SGHNT, CDR2 YYREEE (reference sequence). The CDR3 sequence is 17 residues long. Trimming removed 4 bases from V and 1 base from J; junction bases left unmatched: 12. CDR3 amino acids: CASSEPGGGTGSYEQYF. DNA for the CDR3: TGTGCCAGCAGCGAGCCGGGGGGCGGGACAGGGTCCTACGAGCAGTACTTC.

The V call is TRBV18, the J call TRBJ2-1; 8 nucleotides agree with TRBD2. CDR1 and CDR2 from the germline V gene are KGHSH and LQKENI. The CDR3 sequence is 15 residues long. J lost 9 bases, V lost 2 bases, and 9 bases had no gene match. CDR3 amino acids: CASSPSLGLVVEQFF. The CDR3, as DNA: TGTGCCAGCTCACCAAGTTTGGGACTAGTGGTTGAGCAGTTCTTC. Full variable domain (outside the CDR3, taken from reference TRBV18 and TRBJ2-1): NAGVMQNPRHLVRRRGQEARLRCSPMKGHSHVYWYRQLPEEGLKFMVYLQKENIIDESGMPKERFSAEFPKEGPSILRIQQVVRGDSAAYFCASSPSLGLVVEQFFGPGTRLTVL.

V and J are TRBV27 and TRBJ2-7, with unresolved D. In germline, CDR1 is MNHEY, CDR2 SMNVEV (reference sequence). V gave up 2 bases and J gave up 3 bases, with 8 bases separating them. This CDR3 contains 13 residues. The CDR3 bases are TGTGCCAGCAGTTTAAGTGTAGGCTACGAGCAGTACTTC. Translated: CASSLSVGYEQYF.

Here the CDR3 reads CASSLPGSGNEQFF. In DNA, the CDR3 is TGTGCCAGCAGCTTACCGGGAAGCGGTAATGAGCAGTTCTTC. The rearrangement uses TRBV7-2 and TRBJ2-1, with a possible D match to TRBD2 (5 bases). V gave up 2 bases and J gave up 7 bases, with 12 bases separating them. In germline, CDR1 is SGHTA, CDR2 FQGNSA. The CDR3 runs to 14 residues.

V usage is TRBV5-1 and J usage is TRBJ2-7; D possibly corresponds to TRBD2 (6 bases). Trimming left V 4 bases short and J 3 bases short, with 17 bases between. The CDR3 is 15 amino acids. Germline-derived CDR1 and CDR2 are SGHRS and YFSETQ. The CDR3 DNA follows: TGCGCCAGCAGCCCTGGACTAAACGCGCGCTACGAGCAGTACTTC. Protein product: CASSPGLNARYEQYF. Based on the CDR3 plus reference TRBV5-1 and TRBJ2-7, the full variable domain is KAGVTQTPRYLIKTRGQQVTLSCSPISGHRSVSWYQQTPGQGLQFLFEYFSETQRNKGNFPGRFSGRQFSNSRSEMNVSTLELGDSALYLCASSPGLNARYEQYFGPGTRLTVT.

The gene calls are TRBV7-2 and TRBJ2-5, with D possibly TRBD1 on 5 matching bases. There are 15 residues in the CDR3. Germline loops: CDR1 SGHTA, CDR2 FQGNSA. Trimming removed 5 bases at V and 4 bases at J, with 17 bases between. The CDR3 DNA sequence: TGTGCCAGCAGCCGCTACAGGTCAAGAGGAGAGACCCAGTACTTC. Amino acids: CASSRYRSRGETQYF.

This clone was picked up a small number of times. The J gene is TRBJ2-1, the V gene TRBV19, with TRBD2 identical over 9 bases. V gave up 3 bases and J gave up 9 bases; unmatched junction bases: 6. CDR3 size: 14 residues. Per the germline V gene, CDR1 is LNHDA and CDR2 is SQIVND (reference sequence). CDR3 sequence (DNA): TGTGCCAGTAGTATTTCCAGCGGGAGGATTGAGCAGTTCTTC. Encoded protein: CASSISSGRIEQFF.

The rearrangement joins TRBV6-1 to TRBJ2-2; TRBD2 agrees at 11 bases. V trimming: 2 bases; J trimming: 6 bases; junction bases outside the gene matches: 17. In germline, CDR1 is MNHNS, CDR2 SASEGT. The CDR3 totals 20 residues. This CDR3 reads CASSEWRTPGTSGRAGELFF. The CDR3 DNA reads as TGTGCCAGCAGTGAATGGAGGACCCCGGGAACTAGCGGGAGAGCCGGGGAGCTGTTTTTT.

This clone was seen only once. The chain uses TRBV27 and TRBJ2-7, with D possibly being TRBD1 (7 bases). The CDR3 covers 15 residues. Germline assignment: CDR1 MNHEY and CDR2 SMNVEV (reference sequence). V lost 5 bases, J lost 7 bases, and 21 bases lay in between. The CDR3: CASSTPGGQFWEQYF. The CDR3 DNA reads TGTGCCAGCAGTACCCCAGGGGGGCAGTTTTGGGAGCAGTACTTC.

The chain has TRBV25-1 and TRBJ1-1; D uncertain. Germline assignment: CDR1 MGHDK and CDR2 SYGVNS. V shed 10 bases and J shed 1 base, with 4 bases lying between them. The CDR3 has 10 amino acids. Written as DNA, the CDR3 is TGTGCCACCGAGAACACTGAAGCTTTCTTT. This sequence encodes CATENTEAFF.

The V gene is TRBV5-1, the J gene TRBJ2-5, with D possibly matching TRBD1 (6 bases). The CDR3 is 13 amino acids. Germline V gene lookup returns CDR1 SGHRS and CDR2 YFSETQ. V was cut by 0 bases and J by 5 bases, with 8 bases left in between. CDR3 nucleotide sequence: TGCGCCAGCAGCTTGGATAGGGGGGAGACCCAGTACTTC. Residues: CASSLDRGETQYF. The entire variable domain, with the rest obtained from reference TRBV5-1 and TRBJ2-5, is as follows: KAGVTQTPRYLIKTRGQQVTLSCSPISGHRSVSWYQQTPGQGLQFLFEYFSETQRNKGNFPGRFSGRQFSNSRSEMNVSTLELGDSALYLCASSLDRGETQYFGPGTRLLVL.

The count of this clone is one. J is TRBJ2-2 and V is TRBV7-3, with 7 bases that match TRBD2. The V segment lost 6 bases and the J segment 7 bases; nucleotides outside the gene matches: 5. Germline lookup yields CDR1 SGHTA and CDR2 FQGTGA. CDR3 length: 13 amino acids. The CDR3 DNA is TGTGCCAGCAGGCTACGGGGGGACGGGGAGCTGTTTTTT. It is translated as CASRLRGDGELFF.

This chain uses TRBV29-1 with TRBJ2-7; 11 positions agree with TRBD2. CDR1 and CDR2 from the germline V gene are SQVTM and ANQGSEA. CDR3 length equals 12 residues. The junction had 2 bases not matched to a gene; V was cut back by 4 bases and J by 6 bases. CDR3 region: CSVVLAGGEQYF. The CDR3 DNA is TGCAGCGTTGTTCTAGCGGGAGGCGAGCAGTACTTC.

This clone came up once. The rearrangement joins TRBV5-1 to TRBJ2-7; 9 bases agree with TRBD1. The CDR3 is 15 amino acids. V shed 0 bases, J shed 5 bases, and the junction held 6 bases outside the gene matches. Germline V gene sequence: CDR1 SGHRS, CDR2 YFSETQ. This CDR3 reads CASSLEPGQGHEQYF. The CDR3 coding sequence is TGCGCCAGCAGCTTGGAACCGGGACAGGGTCACGAGCAGTACTTC.

The J gene is TRBJ1-1, the V gene TRBV19; possible D gene TRBD1, 5 bases. The V gene's germline CDR1 is LNHDA and CDR2 SQIVND (reference sequence). This CDR3 comprises 12 residues. The V end lost 3 bases, the J end lost 6 bases, and 8 bases lay between the germline ends. CDR3 bases: TGTGCCAGTAGTATGGGGGGGGCTGAAGCTTTCTTT. Protein: CASSMGGAEAFF. Looking up the rest from reference TRBV19 and TRBJ1-1 gives the full variable domain: DGGITQSPKYLFRKEGQNVTLSCEQNLNHDAMYWYRQDPGQGLRLIYYSQIVNDFQKGDIAEGYSVSREKKESFPLTVTSAQKNPTAFYLCASSMGGAEAFFGQGTRLTVV.

The chain uses TRBV14 and TRBJ2-7, with 10 bases identical to TRBD1. Germline trimming cut 4 bases from V and 6 bases from J; bases unmatched to any gene: 3. CDR1 SGHDN and CDR2 FVKESK come from the germline V gene. This CDR3 is 13 amino acids long. CDR3 nucleotides: TGTGCCAGCAGCCGTGGACAGGGGGGCGAGCAGTACTTC. This translates into CASSRGQGGEQYF.